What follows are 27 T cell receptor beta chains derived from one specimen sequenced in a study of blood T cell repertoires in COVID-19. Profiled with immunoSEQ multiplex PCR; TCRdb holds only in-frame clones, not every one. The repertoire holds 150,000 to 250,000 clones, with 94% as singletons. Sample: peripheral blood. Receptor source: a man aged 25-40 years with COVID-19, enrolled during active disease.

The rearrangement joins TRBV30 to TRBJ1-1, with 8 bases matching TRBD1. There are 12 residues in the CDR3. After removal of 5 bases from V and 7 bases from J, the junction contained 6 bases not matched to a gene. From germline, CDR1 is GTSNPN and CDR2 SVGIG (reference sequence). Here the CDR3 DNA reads TGTGCCTGGGACAGGGGTGAGGTTGAAGCTTTCTTT. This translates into CAWDRGEVEAFF.

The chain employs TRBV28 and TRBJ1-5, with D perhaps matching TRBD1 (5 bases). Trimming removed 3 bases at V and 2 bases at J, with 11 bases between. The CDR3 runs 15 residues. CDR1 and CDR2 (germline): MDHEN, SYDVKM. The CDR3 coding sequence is TGTGCCAGCAGTTTTTCGGGGGGGGGCAATCAGCCCCAGCATTTT. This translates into CASSFSGGGNQPQHF.

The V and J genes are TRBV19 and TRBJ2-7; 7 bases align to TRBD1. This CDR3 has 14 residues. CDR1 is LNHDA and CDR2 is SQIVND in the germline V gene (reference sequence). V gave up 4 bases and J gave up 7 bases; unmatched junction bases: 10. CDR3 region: CASSNRDRLGEQYF. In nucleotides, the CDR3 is TGTGCCAGTAGTAACCGGGACAGACTTGGGGAGCAGTACTTC.

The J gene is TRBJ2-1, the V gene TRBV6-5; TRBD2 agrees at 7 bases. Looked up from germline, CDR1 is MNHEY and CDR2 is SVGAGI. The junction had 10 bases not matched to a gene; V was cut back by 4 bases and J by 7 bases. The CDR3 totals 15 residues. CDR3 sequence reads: CASSLTGTINNEQFF. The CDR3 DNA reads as TGTGCCAGCAGTTTAACCGGGACTATCAATAATGAGCAGTTCTTC.

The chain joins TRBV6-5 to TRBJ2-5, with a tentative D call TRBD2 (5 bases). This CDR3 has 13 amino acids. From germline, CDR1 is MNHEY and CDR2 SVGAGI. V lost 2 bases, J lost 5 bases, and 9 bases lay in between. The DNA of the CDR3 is TGTGCCAGCAGTTACGAGGGTAGGGAGACCCAGTACTTC. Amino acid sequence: CASSYEGRETQYF.

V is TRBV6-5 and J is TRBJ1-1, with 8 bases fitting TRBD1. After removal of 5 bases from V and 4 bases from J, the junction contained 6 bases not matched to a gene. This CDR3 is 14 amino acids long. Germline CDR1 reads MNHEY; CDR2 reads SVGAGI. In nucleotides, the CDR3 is TGTGCCAGCAGTCCGGACAGGGCCAGCACTGAAGCTTTCTTT. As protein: CASSPDRASTEAFF.

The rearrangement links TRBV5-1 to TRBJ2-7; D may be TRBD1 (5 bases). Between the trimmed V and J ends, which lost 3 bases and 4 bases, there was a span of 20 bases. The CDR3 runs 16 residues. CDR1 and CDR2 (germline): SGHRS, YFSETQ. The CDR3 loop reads CASSSTTQGIRYEQYF. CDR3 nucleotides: TGCGCCAGCAGCTCCACAACCCAGGGTATAAGGTACGAGCAGTACTTC.

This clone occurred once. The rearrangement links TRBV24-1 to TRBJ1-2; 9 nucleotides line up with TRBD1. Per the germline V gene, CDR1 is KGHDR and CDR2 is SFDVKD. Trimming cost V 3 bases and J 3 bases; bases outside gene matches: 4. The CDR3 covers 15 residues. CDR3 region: CATSDPTGGYYGYTF. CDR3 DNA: TGTGCCACCAGTGATCCGACAGGGGGATACTATGGCTACACCTTC.

The DNA for the CDR3 is TGTGCCAGCAGATCGGGTTTACCTGAAGCTTTCTTT. Translated: CASRSGLPEAFF. The chain is built from TRBV6-5 and TRBJ1-1, with D unresolved. Germline V gene data show CDR1 as MNHEY and CDR2 as SVGAGI. CDR3 length: 12 amino acids. The ends were cut back, 6 bases at V and 6 bases at J, with 11 bases in the middle.

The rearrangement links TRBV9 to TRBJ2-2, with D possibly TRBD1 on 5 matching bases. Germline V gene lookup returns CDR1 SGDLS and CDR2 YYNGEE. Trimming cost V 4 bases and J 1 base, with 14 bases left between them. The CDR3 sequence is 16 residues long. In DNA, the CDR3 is TGTGCCAGCAGCACCCAGGGAAACCGGAACACCGGGGAGCTGTTTTTT. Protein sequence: CASSTQGNRNTGELFF.

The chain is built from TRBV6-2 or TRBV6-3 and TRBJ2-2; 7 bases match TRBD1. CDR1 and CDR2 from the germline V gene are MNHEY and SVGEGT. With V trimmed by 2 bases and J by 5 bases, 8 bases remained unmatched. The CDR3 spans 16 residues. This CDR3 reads CASSYPGTVGTGELFF. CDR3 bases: TGTGCCAGCAGTTACCCTGGGACAGTCGGTACCGGGGAGCTGTTTTTT.

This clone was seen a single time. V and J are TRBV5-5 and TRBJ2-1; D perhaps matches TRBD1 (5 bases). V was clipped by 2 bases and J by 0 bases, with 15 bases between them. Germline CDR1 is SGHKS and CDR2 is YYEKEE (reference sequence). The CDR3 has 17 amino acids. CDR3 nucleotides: TGTGCCAGCAGCTTAGGAGAAGGGGCGAGCTCCTACAATGAGCAGTTCTTC. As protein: CASSLGEGASSYNEQFF.

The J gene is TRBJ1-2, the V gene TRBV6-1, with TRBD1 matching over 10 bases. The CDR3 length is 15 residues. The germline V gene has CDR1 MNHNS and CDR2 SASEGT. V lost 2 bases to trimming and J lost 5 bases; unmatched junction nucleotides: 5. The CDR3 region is CASSERDRGGYGYTF. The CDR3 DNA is TGTGCCAGCAGTGAACGGGACAGGGGAGGATATGGCTACACCTTC.

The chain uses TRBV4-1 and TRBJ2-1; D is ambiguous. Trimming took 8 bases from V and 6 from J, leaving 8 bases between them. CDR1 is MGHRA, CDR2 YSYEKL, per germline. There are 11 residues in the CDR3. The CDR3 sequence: CASLSGNEQFF. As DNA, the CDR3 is TGCGCCAGCCTTTCGGGCAATGAGCAGTTCTTC.

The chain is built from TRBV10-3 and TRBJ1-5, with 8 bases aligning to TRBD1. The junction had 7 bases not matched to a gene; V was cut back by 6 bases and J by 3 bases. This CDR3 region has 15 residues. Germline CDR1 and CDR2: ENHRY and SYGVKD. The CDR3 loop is CAISPGQDTNQPQHF. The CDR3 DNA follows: TGTGCCATCAGCCCGGGACAGGATACCAATCAGCCCCAGCATTTT.

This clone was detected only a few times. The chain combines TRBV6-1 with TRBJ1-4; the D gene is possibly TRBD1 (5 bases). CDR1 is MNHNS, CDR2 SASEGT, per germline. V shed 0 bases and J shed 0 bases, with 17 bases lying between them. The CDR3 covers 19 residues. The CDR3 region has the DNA TGTGCCAGCAGTGAAGCGGGGGGACTACAATCAACAACTAATGAAAAACTGTTTTTT. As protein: CASSEAGGLQSTTNEKLFF.

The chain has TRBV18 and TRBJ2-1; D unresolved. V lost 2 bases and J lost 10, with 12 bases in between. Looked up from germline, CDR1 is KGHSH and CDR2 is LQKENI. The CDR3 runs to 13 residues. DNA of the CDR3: TGTGCCAGCTCACCAGCGACTCCCAAGGAGCAGTTCTTC. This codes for CASSPATPKEQFF.

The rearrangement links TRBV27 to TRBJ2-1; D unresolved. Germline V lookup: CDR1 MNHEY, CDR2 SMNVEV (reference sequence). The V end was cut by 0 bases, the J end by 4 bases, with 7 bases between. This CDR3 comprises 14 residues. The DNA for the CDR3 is TGTGCCAGCAGTTTATCCGCGAGATACAATGAGCAGTTCTTC. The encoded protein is CASSLSARYNEQFF.

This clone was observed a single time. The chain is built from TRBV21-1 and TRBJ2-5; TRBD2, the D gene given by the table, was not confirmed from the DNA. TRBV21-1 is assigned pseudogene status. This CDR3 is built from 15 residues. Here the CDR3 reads CASSALEDYRETQYF. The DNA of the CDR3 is TGTGCCAGCAGCGCACTTGAGGACTATCGGGAGACCCAGTACTTC.

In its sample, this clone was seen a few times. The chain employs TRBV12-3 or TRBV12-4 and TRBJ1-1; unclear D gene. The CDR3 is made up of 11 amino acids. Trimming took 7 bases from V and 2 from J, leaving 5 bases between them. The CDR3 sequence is CASILNTEAFF. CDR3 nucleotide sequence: TGTGCCAGCATACTAAACACTGAAGCTTTCTTT.

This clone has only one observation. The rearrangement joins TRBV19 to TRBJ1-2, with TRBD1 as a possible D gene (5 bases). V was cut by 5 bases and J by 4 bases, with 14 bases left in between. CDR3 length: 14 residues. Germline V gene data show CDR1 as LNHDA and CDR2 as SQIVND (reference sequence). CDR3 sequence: CASSAQGPIYGYTF. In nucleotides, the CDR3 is TGTGCCAGTAGTGCCCAGGGCCCTATCTATGGCTACACCTTC.

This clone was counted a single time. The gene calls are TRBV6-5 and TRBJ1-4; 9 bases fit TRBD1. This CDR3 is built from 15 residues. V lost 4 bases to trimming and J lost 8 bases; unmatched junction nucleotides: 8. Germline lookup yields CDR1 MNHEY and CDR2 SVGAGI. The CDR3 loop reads CASSSPGQGGEKLFF. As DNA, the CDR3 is TGTGCCAGCAGTTCCCCGGGACAGGGAGGGGAAAAACTGTTTTTT.

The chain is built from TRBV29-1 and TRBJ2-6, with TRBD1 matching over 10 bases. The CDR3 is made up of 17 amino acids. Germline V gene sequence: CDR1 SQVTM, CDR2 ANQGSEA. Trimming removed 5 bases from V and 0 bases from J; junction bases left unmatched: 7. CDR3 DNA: TGCAGCGTTCGACAGGGGGCGCAATCCTCTGGGGCCAACGTCCTGACTTTC. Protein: CSVRQGAQSSGANVLTF.

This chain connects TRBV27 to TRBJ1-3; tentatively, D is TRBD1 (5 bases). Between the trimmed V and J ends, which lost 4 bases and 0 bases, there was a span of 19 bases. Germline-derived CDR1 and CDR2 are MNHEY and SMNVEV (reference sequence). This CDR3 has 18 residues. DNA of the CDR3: TGTGCCAGCAGTTGGGGGGTGCCGACACCGAACTCTGGAAACACCATATATTTT. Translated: CASSWGVPTPNSGNTIYF.

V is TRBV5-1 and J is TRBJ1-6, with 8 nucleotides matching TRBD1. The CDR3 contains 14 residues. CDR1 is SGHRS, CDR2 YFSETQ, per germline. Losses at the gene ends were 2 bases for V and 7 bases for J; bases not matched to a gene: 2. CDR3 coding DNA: TGCGCCAGCAGCTTCAGACAGGGGAATTCACCCCTCCACTTT. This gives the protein CASSFRQGNSPLHF.

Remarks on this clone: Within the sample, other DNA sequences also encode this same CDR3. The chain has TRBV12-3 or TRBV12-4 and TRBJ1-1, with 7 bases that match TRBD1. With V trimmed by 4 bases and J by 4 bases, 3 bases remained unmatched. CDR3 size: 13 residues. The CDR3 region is CASSYRGGTEAFF. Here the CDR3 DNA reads TGTGCCAGCAGTTACAGGGGCGGCACTGAAGCTTTCTTT.

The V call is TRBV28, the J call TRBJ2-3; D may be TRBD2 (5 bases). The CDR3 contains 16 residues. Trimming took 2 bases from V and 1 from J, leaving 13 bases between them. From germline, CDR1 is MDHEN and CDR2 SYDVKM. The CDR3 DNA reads TGTGCCAGCAGTTTAGTTTTGAACGGGGGCACAGATACGCAGTATTTT. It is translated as CASSLVLNGGTDTQYF.